This T cell receptor (beta chain) was retrieved from a study of regulatory T cells in long-lasting Graves disease. Study results and caveats: Newly diagnosed disease favored TRBV20-1 and TRBJ2-1 over persistent disease. The study examined only peripheral blood, not thyroid tissue.

In germline, CDR1 is MNHNS, CDR2 SASEGT. This CDR3 has 14 residues. V shed 1 base, J shed 5 bases, and the junction held 2 bases outside the gene matches. Building of the TCR beta libraries involved iRepertoire HTBI primers and Arm-PCR of CDR3 regions. TCRdb reprocessed the multiplex PCR reads via MiXCR and lists one record per CDR3 protein. The sample contains about 320,000 distinct CDR3 sequences, under 20% of which appear only once. This clonotype was counted at least ten times. Its antigen is as yet unknown. Noted time point: newly diagnosed GD, antithyroid drugs for less than 3 months. RNA extracted from PBMCs served as the sequencing template.

The chain links TRBV6-1 to TRBJ1-5; 7 bases are shared with TRBD1. The sample in question was peripheral blood mononuclear cells (PBMCs), obtained at new diagnosis, from a patient treated with antithyroid drugs. This sequence originates from a female donor with Graves disease. DNA of the CDR3: TGTGCCAGCAGTGAAGGGACAGGAGATCAGCCCCAGCATTTT. It translates to CASSEGTGDQPQHF.